These 30 T cell receptor beta chains came from one sample sequenced in a study of cytomegalovirus exposure and HLA in healthy donors. It was with 60 Vbeta and 13 Jbeta primers that the PCR ran. Produced via immunoSEQ multiplex PCR; TCRdb's table is partial and in-frame only. The repertoire holds 110,000 or so clones, with around 77% as singletons. Sequenced input: PBMCs. The receptors were gathered from a man between 45 and 60 years old in good health and CMV-seropositive.

In this sample, this clone turned up a few times. The chain employs TRBV7-2 and TRBJ2-2; 7 positions agree with TRBD2. V shed 7 bases, J shed 5 bases, and the junction held 10 bases outside the gene matches. The V gene's germline CDR1 is SGHTA and CDR2 FQGNSA. The CDR3 sequence is 15 residues long. CDR3 sequence reads: CASTRAGEWTGELFF. In nucleotides, the CDR3 is TGTGCCAGCACCCGGGCGGGGGAGTGGACCGGGGAGCTGTTTTTT.

This chain joins TRBV13 and TRBJ2-5; D possibly corresponds to TRBD1 (7 bases). The J call is uncertain, as TRBJ2-7 better fits the DNA end. CDR1 is PRHDT, CDR2 FYEKMQ, per germline (reference sequence). The CDR3 has 15 amino acids. The CDR3 loop reads CASSFRQGGSYEQYF. The CDR3 bases are TGTGCCAGCAGCTTTAGACAGGGAGGCTCCTACGAGCAGTACTTC.

The V call is TRBV18, the J call TRBJ2-7; tentatively, D is TRBD1 (5 bases). CDR1 and CDR2 (germline): KGHSH, LQKENI. The CDR3 covers 16 residues. Trimming took 3 bases from V and 1 from J, leaving 16 bases between them. CDR3 in amino acids: CASSPLQPTESYEQYF. CDR3 nucleotide sequence: TGTGCCAGCTCACCCCTTCAACCGACAGAGTCCTACGAGCAGTACTTC.

This chain joins TRBV7-2 and TRBJ2-7; 8 bases are a match to TRBD2. The V segment lost 5 bases and the J segment 2 bases; nucleotides outside the gene matches: 14. The CDR3 is 17 amino acids. The germline V gene encodes CDR1 SGHTA and CDR2 FQGNSA. The CDR3 region is CASSPQVGRGVTYEQYF. In nucleotides, the CDR3 is TGTGCCAGCAGCCCGCAGGTGGGGCGGGGGGTTACCTACGAGCAGTACTTC.

The chain recombines TRBV6-5 with TRBJ1-1; 7 bases match TRBD1. Germline assignment: CDR1 MNHEY and CDR2 SVGAGI. J gave up 7 bases and V 7 bases, and 12 bases lay outside the gene matches. The CDR3 runs 14 residues. CDR3 coding DNA: TGTGCCAGCAAGCCACAGGGGAATTCTGGTGAAGCTTTCTTT. It specifies CASKPQGNSGEAFF.

This chain joins TRBV4-1 and TRBJ1-5; the D is unclear. CDR3 length: 15 amino acids. Germline-derived CDR1 and CDR2 are MGHRA and YSYEKL. Trimming removed 0 bases at V and 6 bases at J, with 12 bases between. The CDR3 bases are TGCGCCAGCAGCCAAGAGAGGCAGGCGGGTCAGCCCCAGCATTTT. Its protein product is CASSQERQAGQPQHF.

This chain connects TRBV4-3 to TRBJ2-5; TRBD2 agrees at 8 bases. The CDR3 covers 16 residues. Germline V lookup: CDR1 LGHNA, CDR2 YSLEER. The J segment lost 5 bases and the V segment lost 1 base, leaving 9 bases of the junction unmatched. CDR3 residues: CASSQAPAGGPETQYF. CDR3 nucleotides: TGCGCCAGCAGCCAAGCTCCGGCGGGGGGCCCTGAGACCCAGTACTTC.

The V and J genes are TRBV5-4 and TRBJ2-2; 10 bases map to TRBD1. The CDR3 consists of 17 residues. Losses at the gene ends were 3 bases for V and 1 base for J; bases not matched to a gene: 6. Germline CDR1 and CDR2: SGHNT and YYREEE (reference sequence). This CDR3 reads CASSSGTGVMNTGELFF. The CDR3 coding sequence is TGTGCCAGCAGCTCCGGGACAGGGGTCATGAACACCGGGGAGCTGTTTTTT. Full variable domain (missing parts from reference TRBV5-4 and TRBJ2-2): ETGVTQSPTHLIKTRGQQVTLRCSSQSGHNTVSWYQQALGQGPQFIFQYYREEENGRGNFPPRFSGLQFPNYSSELNVNALELDDSALYLCASSSGTGVMNTGELFFGEGSRLTVL.

The rearrangement links TRBV2 to TRBJ2-2; TRBD2 aligns across 7 bases. Germline assignment: CDR1 SNHLY and CDR2 FYNNEI. The CDR3 sequence is 14 residues long. The junction had 2 bases not matched to a gene; V was cut back by 3 bases and J by 4 bases. CDR3 nucleotides: TGTGCCAGCAGTGAGCGGGGGAGCACCGGGGAGCTGTTTTTT. Translating gives CASSERGSTGELFF.

This chain connects TRBV7-2 to TRBJ1-6; D not resolved. Germline values: CDR1 SGHTA, CDR2 FQGNSA. V dropped 2 bases and J dropped 7 bases, with 12 bases sitting between them. This CDR3 spans 15 amino acids. CDR3 in DNA: TGTGCCAGCAGCTTAAGTTGGCCAGCGAATTCACCCCTCCACTTT. Protein sequence: CASSLSWPANSPLHF.

The chain uses TRBV14 and TRBJ2-7; the D is unclear. Germline-derived CDR1 and CDR2 are SGHDN and FVKESK. This CDR3 is built from 13 residues. The V gene lost 1 base and the J gene lost 2 bases, with 6 bases spanning the gap. CDR3 loop: CASSQVRAYEQYF. In DNA form, the CDR3 reads TGTGCCAGCAGCCAAGTCCGGGCCTACGAGCAGTACTTC.

The chain employs TRBV7-6 and TRBJ2-7, with TRBD2 matching over 7 bases. This CDR3 contains 14 residues. The junction had 9 bases not matched to a gene; V was cut back by 5 bases and J by 5 bases. CDR1 is SGHVS and CDR2 is FNYEAQ in the germline V gene. CDR3 loop: CASSLGRGGNEQYF. The CDR3 nucleotides read TGTGCCAGCAGCCTCGGGCGGGGAGGGAACGAGCAGTACTTC.

The V gene is TRBV2, the J gene TRBJ2-7, with 7 nucleotides matching TRBD2. This CDR3 contains 12 residues. Germline values: CDR1 SNHLY, CDR2 FYNNEI. V lost 8 bases and J lost 2; bases outside the gene matches: 3. This CDR3 is CASYAGAYEQYF. The CDR3 coding sequence is TGTGCCAGCTATGCGGGAGCCTACGAGCAGTACTTC.

The chain is built from TRBV7-9 and TRBJ1-1, with D unresolved. The CDR3 loop spans 14 amino acids. Deletions cut 5 bases from V and 0 bases from J, with 10 bases between. The V gene's germline CDR1 is SEHNR and CDR2 FQNEAQ (reference sequence). The DNA of the CDR3 is TGTGCCAGCAGCGGGAGAAGGCTGAACACTGAAGCTTTCTTT. This encodes CASSGRRLNTEAFF.

This chain joins TRBV29-1 and TRBJ1-1, with a tentative D call TRBD1 (5 bases). The V and J ends lost 7 bases and 10 bases respectively, with 19 bases between them. The CDR3 runs to 12 residues. Per germline, CDR1 SQVTM and CDR2 ANQGSEA. CDR3 sequence reads: CSANKLRRGAFF. CDR3 sequence (DNA): TGCAGCGCGAATAAATTACGAAGGGGAGCTTTCTTT. The complete variable domain, with remaining parts taken from reference TRBV29-1 and TRBJ1-1, reads SAVISQKPSRDICQRGTSLTIQCQVDSQVTMMFWYRQQPGQSLTLIATANQGSEATYESGFVIDKFPISRPNLTFSTLTVSNMSPEDSSIYLCSANKLRRGAFFGQGTRLTVV.

This clone has just a few counts. CDR3 nucleotide sequence: TGTGCCAGCAGCTACAGCGGACAGGGGAGAACCTACGAGCAGTACTTC. Encoded protein: CASSYSGQGRTYEQYF. The rearrangement uses TRBV11-2 and TRBJ2-5; 9 nucleotides align to TRBD1. The end of the DNA aligns better with TRBJ2-7, so the J call may be wrong. The length of the CDR3 is 16 residues. Germline-derived CDR1 and CDR2 are SGHAT and FQNNGV.

This clone occurred a few times. The chain joins TRBV6-5 to TRBJ1-5; D uncertain. Per germline, CDR1 MNHEY and CDR2 SVGAGI. The germline V and J ends were trimmed by 2 bases and 4 bases, with 12 bases remaining between them. The length of the CDR3 is 15 residues. The CDR3 region is CASSYDRGPNQPQHF. The CDR3 DNA is TGTGCCAGCAGTTACGATCGGGGTCCTAATCAGCCCCAGCATTTT.

The table lists this clone with a few counts. The chain joins TRBV14 to TRBJ2-5, with 10 bases lining up with TRBD1. The J call may be wrong; the DNA end is better matched by TRBJ2-7. Germline values: CDR1 SGHDN, CDR2 FVKESK. CDR3 length: 15 amino acids. CDR3 amino acids: CASSRPGQGRSEQYF. DNA of the CDR3: TGTGCCAGCAGCCGCCCGGGACAGGGGAGGAGCGAGCAGTACTTC.

This clone has a handful of counts. The chain links TRBV19 to TRBJ2-7, with 9 positions matching TRBD1. CDR3 length equals 15 residues. CDR1 LNHDA and CDR2 SQIVND come from the germline V gene (reference sequence). J lost 0 bases, V lost 6 bases, and 6 bases had no gene match. CDR3 region: CASSKGQGSSYEQYF. The CDR3 region has the DNA TGTGCCAGTAGCAAGGGACAGGGAAGCTCCTACGAGCAGTACTTC. The variable domain in full, with the rest retrieved from reference TRBV19 and TRBJ2-7, is DGGITQSPKYLFRKEGQNVTLSCEQNLNHDAMYWYRQDPGQGLRLIYYSQIVNDFQKGDIAEGYSVSREKKESFPLTVTSAQKNPTAFYLCASSKGQGSSYEQYFGPGTRLTVT.

The rearrangement uses TRBV21-1 and TRBJ2-7; the table's D call TRBD1 went unverified against the DNA. TRBV21-1 is designated a pseudogene. CDR3 length: 18 amino acids. The CDR3 loop reads CASSKAGKDRGRDYEQYF. In DNA, the CDR3 is TGTGCCAGCAGCAAAGCGGGGAAGGACAGGGGGCGCGATTACGAGCAGTACTTC.

V gene TRBV13 combines with J gene TRBJ1-2, with a possible D match to TRBD1 (5 bases). Germline-derived CDR1 and CDR2 are PRHDT and FYEKMQ (reference sequence). V was cut by 1 base and J by 8 bases, with 8 bases left in between. The length of the CDR3 is 12 residues. In nucleotides, the CDR3 is TGTGCCAGCAGCTTAGCAGGGTACGGCTACACCTTC. The encoded protein is CASSLAGYGYTF.

The chain uses TRBV15 and TRBJ2-1; a weak D match, TRBD1 (5 bases). This CDR3 has 17 residues. V was shortened by 4 bases and J by 4 bases, with 20 bases between the two germline ends. Germline values: CDR1 LNHNV, CDR2 YYDKDF (reference sequence). CDR3 residues: CATSKQTTAEKYNEQFF. As DNA, the CDR3 is TGTGCCACCAGCAAACAAACGACAGCAGAAAAGTACAATGAGCAGTTCTTC.

The rearrangement joins TRBV1 to TRBJ1-2; the tabulated D call, TRBD1, remains unverified against the DNA. TRBV1 is termed a pseudogene. This CDR3 comprises 14 residues. Written as DNA, the CDR3 is TGCACCAGCAGCCCCCGCCGGGACACCTATGGCTACACCTTC. Residues: CTSSPRRDTYGYTF.

V usage is TRBV6-4 and J usage is TRBJ2-7; 9 bases are shared with TRBD2. The germline CDR1 and CDR2 sequences are MRHNA and SNTAGT. This CDR3 has 18 residues. With 2 bases clipped from V and 5 bases from J, the junction kept 16 bases outside the gene matches. In DNA form, the CDR3 reads TGTGCCAGCAGTGACCACAATAGCGGGAGTGAGAAGCGGGACGAGCAGTACTTC. This gives the protein CASSDHNSGSEKRDEQYF.

The chain is built from TRBV10-2 and TRBJ2-3; 9 positions match TRBD2. Germline CDR1 reads WSHSY; CDR2 reads SAAADI. There are 15 residues in the CDR3. J was trimmed by 5 bases and V by 6 bases; bases with no gene match: 9. CDR3: CASREREDFKDTQYF. CDR3 bases: TGCGCCAGCAGAGAGCGGGAGGATTTCAAAGATACGCAGTATTTT.

This clone appeared once. CDR3 sequence: CASSYGTGAYEQYF. The CDR3 bases are TGTGCCAGCAGTTACGGGACAGGAGCCTACGAGCAGTACTTC. The chain combines TRBV6-5 with TRBJ2-7, with 8 positions matching TRBD1. Germline CDR1 is MNHEY and CDR2 is SVGAGI. Trimming took 2 bases from V and 2 from J; bases not matched to a gene: 2. This CDR3 region has 14 residues.

The chain joins TRBV4-3 to TRBJ1-4; D remains ambiguous. CDR1 and CDR2 (germline): LGHNA, YSLEER. This CDR3 is built from 17 residues. Trimming stripped 1 base from V and 3 bases from J, with 15 bases between. As DNA, the CDR3 is TGCGCCAGCAGCCAAGCTTCGGGGATATTGTCTAATGAAAAACTGTTTTTT. It specifies CASSQASGILSNEKLFF.

The chain employs TRBV19 and TRBJ2-1; weak D call: TRBD2 (5 bases). The V gene's germline CDR1 is LNHDA and CDR2 SQIVND (reference sequence). The V gene lost 5 bases and the J gene lost 2 bases, with 13 bases spanning the gap. The CDR3 length is 15 residues. In nucleotides, the CDR3 is TGTGCCAGTAGTGTGGACTTATCTCCCTACAATGAGCAGTTCTTC. Translating it yields CASSVDLSPYNEQFF.

This clone was recorded only once. The rearrangement joins TRBV5-1 to TRBJ2-7; 8 bases are a match to TRBD1. CDR1 SGHRS and CDR2 YFSETQ come from the germline V gene. This CDR3 has 15 amino acids. The V gene end was trimmed by 2 bases and the J gene end by 7 bases; junction bases not matched to a gene: 11. CDR3 bases: TGCGCCAGCAGCTTAGGGGAAGCAGGGGGCCGGGAGCAGTACTTC. Translation: CASSLGEAGGREQYF.

J is TRBJ2-1 and V is TRBV5-1; D may be TRBD2 (7 bases). The germline V and J ends were trimmed by 1 base and 8 bases, with 13 bases remaining between them. The CDR3 extends over 14 amino acids. Germline V gene lookup returns CDR1 SGHRS and CDR2 YFSETQ. In DNA, the CDR3 is TGCGCCAGCAGCTTGATCGGGGGGCAAGATGAGCAGTTCTTC. Residues: CASSLIGGQDEQFF.